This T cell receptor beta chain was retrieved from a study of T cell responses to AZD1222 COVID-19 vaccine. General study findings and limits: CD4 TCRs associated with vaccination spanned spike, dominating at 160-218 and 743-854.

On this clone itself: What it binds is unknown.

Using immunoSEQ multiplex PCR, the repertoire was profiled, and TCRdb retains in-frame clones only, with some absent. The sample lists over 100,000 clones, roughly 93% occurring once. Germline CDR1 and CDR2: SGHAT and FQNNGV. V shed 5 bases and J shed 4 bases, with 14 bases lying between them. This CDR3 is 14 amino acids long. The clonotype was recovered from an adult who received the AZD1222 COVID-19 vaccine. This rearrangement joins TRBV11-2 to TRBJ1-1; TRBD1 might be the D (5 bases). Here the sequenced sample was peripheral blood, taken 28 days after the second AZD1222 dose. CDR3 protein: CASSQDRGGTEAFF. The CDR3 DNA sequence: TGTGCCAGCAGCCAGGACCGCGGGGGCACTGAAGCTTTCTTT. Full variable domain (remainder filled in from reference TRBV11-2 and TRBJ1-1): EAGVAQSPRYKIIEKRQSVAFWCNPISGHATLYWYQQILGQGPKLLIQFQNNGVVDDSQLPKDRFSAERLKGVDSTLKIQPAKLEDSAVYLCASSQDRGGTEAFFGQGTRLTVV.